This T cell receptor (beta chain) appears in the sequencing data of a study of cytomegalovirus exposure and HLA in healthy donors. The study's findings and limits: Many donors shared some public TCRs, even though most TCR sequences were rare.

This CDR3 is built from 16 residues. Germline CDR1 SGHTA, CDR2 FQGTGA. With V trimmed by 1 base and J by 2 bases, 6 bases remained unmatched. The study ran its PCR with 60 Vbeta and 13 Jbeta primers. Some clones are missing from TCRdb's copy, which holds only in-frame ones; the method was immunoSEQ multiplex PCR. Of about 120,000 clones in the sample, about 80% were seen once. About this clone itself: Its cognate antigen is unknown.

The TCR comes from a woman between 45 and 60 years old in good health and CMV-seronegative. The genes are TRBV7-3 and TRBJ2-3; the match to TRBD2 covers 7 bases. The sample comprised PBMCs. The CDR3 DNA follows: TGTGCCAGCAGCTTAATGGGTCTAGCGGACACAGATACGCAGTATTTT. It encodes CASSLMGLADTDTQYF.